The clone carrying this T cell receptor (beta chain) appeared many times. Its antigen is undetermined. This sample stems from a study of Graves' ophthalmopathy and Graves' hyperthyroidism. Study in general: Pretreatment peripheral blood was obtained at initial diagnosis.

Study-level points and caveats: Blood also held most thyroid clonotypes expanded above 0.001 frequency.

There are 15 residues in the CDR3. Germline V gene sequence: CDR1 KGHDR, CDR2 SFDVKD. Germline trimming cut 5 bases from V and 7 bases from J; bases unmatched to any gene: 4. For repertoire sequencing, the TCR beta CDR3 regions were amplified from RNA transcripts. In the first round, RT-PCR was carried out with HTBI primers, and a multiplex PCR formed the second round. TCRdb reprocessed the multiplex PCR reads with MiXCR, giving one entry per CDR3 protein. The table shows about 480,000 distinct CDR3 sequences, with under 15% occurring only once. The study enrolled ophthalmopathy donors with moderate-to-severe activity, CAS ≥3, NOSPECS ≥4 and duration under 3 months. PBMCs came from more than 8 ml of fresh peripheral blood.

The sequencing sample was made of blood. The receptor was isolated from a woman between 25 and 40 years old with Graves' ophthalmopathy. The chain joins TRBV24-1 to TRBJ2-5; 15 positions match TRBD2. The CDR3 loop reads CATSAPGLAGGTQYF. The CDR3 DNA is TGTGCCACCAGTGCCCCGGGACTAGCGGGAGGGACCCAGTACTTC.